This T cell receptor (beta chain) was identified in a study of T cell repertoires in cytomegalovirus infection. Study-wide context: It was the public TCR beta signatures that indicated both CMV infection and matching HLA type. Overall study findings and caveats: Across the ex vivo response, the dominant clonotypes were HLA-C-restricted CMV-specific TCR beta clonotypes.

Trimming removed 6 bases at V and 6 bases at J, with 15 bases between. Germline CDR1 reads SGHAT; CDR2 reads FQNNGV. The length of the CDR3 is 13 residues. A word on this clonotype: The antigen is not known.

TCRdb passed the reads through MiXCR, listing each CDR3 protein once. Here the sample spans around 450,000 distinct CDR3 sequences, approximately 30% being singletons. The sequenced sample was PBMCs. The clonotype comes from a human donor in good health (CMV status not recorded). Some clones in this sample may be carry-over from other donors' samples. This chain connects TRBV11-2 to TRBJ2-7; D unclear. The CDR3 protein is CASSQPITGEQYF. For the CDR3, the DNA is TGTGCCAGCAGTCAACCAATTACGGGCGAGCAGTACTTC.